The T cell receptor (beta chain) described here comes from a study of CD8+ T cells in alopecia areata. For the study at large: Treated patients received oral tofacitinib, 5 to 10 mg twice daily. The duration of tofacitinib was 6 to 18 months, with 6 months off drug afterward. Study-level results: Among patients, TCR sharing was less clear than in mice, a difference possibly due in part to HLA diversity in the patient population.

With regard to this clone: Its specificity is unknown.

Germline values: CDR1 LGHNA, CDR2 YSLEER. This CDR3 has 16 residues. V was pared by 4 bases and J by 4 bases, with 17 bases between. Sequencing used cDNA as its template, made by extracting RNA and reverse transcribing it. Method: immunoSEQ multiplex PCR; TCRdb's copy keeps in-frame clones and lacks some. The data hold 170,000 or so clones, with around 63% observed a single time. In alopecia areata patients, both lesional scalp punch biopsies and peripheral blood were collected. The sequence was obtained from a human donor with alopecia areata. The chain employs TRBV4-3 and TRBJ2-1, with D hard to call. The sequencing here drew on CD4+ T cells sorted from blood, taken at week 0. In DNA, the CDR3 is TGCGCCAGCAGCCCAAATATAGTGGAGACGTACAATGAGCAGTTCTTC. Protein: CASSPNIVETYNEQFF.